The clone carrying this T cell receptor beta chain was seen repeatedly, ten times or more. The V gene's germline CDR1 is KGHSH and CDR2 LQKENI. V lost 5 bases and J lost 5, with 18 bases in between. The CDR3 has 15 residues. The source of the sample is a study of low-dose radiotherapy and immunotherapy resistance in tumors. Study context: Cohort 2 patients were irradiated with 1 Gy every two weeks, reaching 13 Gy over 26 weeks. Every two weeks, cyclophosphamide 200 mg/m2 was infused one day before radiation plus immunotherapy.

Both TCRalpha and TCRbeta chains were reverse transcribed with V-gene-specific primers. With a V-primer adapter and a constant-region primer, TCRs were amplified for 20 PCR cycles. MiXCR, run by TCRdb on the reads, gives a single entry per CDR3 protein. The data contain around 99,000 distinct CDR3 sequences, 9% to 9.5% of them singletons. The time point denotes: before trial treatment. This TCR derives from a male donor with prostate cancer. The chain joins TRBV18 to TRBJ2-5; perhaps TRBD1 as D (6 bases). The sequences come from PBMCs, collected before treatment. CDR3 residues: CASSIAQGSFETQYF. CDR3 coding DNA: TGTGCCAGCTCAATCGCACAGGGTTCTTTTGAGACCCAGTACTTC.